The rows below give T cell receptor beta chains drawn from one sample of a study of graft-versus-host responses after intestinal transplantation. The antigens these receptors bind are not known. Using immunoSEQ multiplex PCR, the repertoire was profiled, and TCRdb retains in-frame clones only, with some absent. The data hold some 84,000 clones, with around 84% observed a single time. The material sequenced was unstimulated CD4+ T cells sorted from spleen or lymph node cells, taken before intestinal transplant. Source of these receptors: a human donor who received an intestinal transplant. Both conserved end residues are part of each CDR3. D genes are given only for firm matches. Rows may omit the clone size; those that give it use once, few, many or a size class.

TRBD1 - TRBJ2-2 TRBV28 TGTGCCAGCAGTGGGGTGGCTAAGACAGGGCGGGCCGGGGAGCTGTTTTTT CASSGVAKTGRAGELFF
TRBD1 - TRBJ2-7 TRBV28 TGTGCCAGCCGACAGGGGACCTACGAGCAGTACTTC CASRQGTYEQYF
- - TRBJ1-2 TRBV6-1 TGTGCCAGCAGTGAATACGGGGGGACGGCCAACTATGGCTACACCTTC CASSEYGGTANYGYTF
- - TRBJ2-1 TRBV12-5 TGTGCTAGTGGTTTCGGAGGCCCGGGTGAGCAGTTCTTC CASGFGGPGEQFF
- - TRBJ2-1 TRBV27 TGTGCCAGCAGATCCCTCACAGGGCTAGGGCAGTTCTTC CASRSLTGLGQFF
- - TRBJ2-7 TRBV18 TGTGCCAGCTCGGGACAGGGGACGGCGGGAGGGTACGAGCAGTACTTC CASSGQGTAGGYEQYF
TRBD1 - TRBJ1-2 TRBV6-1 TGTGCCAGCAGTCAGGACAGGCCCCCGTCCTATGGCTACACCTTC CASSQDRPPSYGYTF
TRBD2 - TRBJ2-5 TRBV19 TGTGCCAGTAGTGACGTGGGACTAGCTCAAGAGACCCAGTACTTC CASSDVGLAQETQYF
- - TRBJ2-7 TRBV5-1 TGCGCCAGCAGCGCCGAGTTGAGCTCCTACGAGCAGTACTTC CASSAELSSYEQYF
TRBD2 - TRBJ2-1 TRBV2 TGTGCCAGCAGACCGGGACTAGCGGGGAGCTACAATGAGCAGTTCTTC CASRPGLAGSYNEQFF
- - TRBJ2-7 TRBV6-6 TGTGCCAGCAGTTACCTCAAAGTGGCCTCCTACGAGCAGTACTTC CASSYLKVASYEQYF
- - TRBJ2-5 TRBV2 TGTGCCAGCAGTGAAGCGAGGAGTTTAGAGACCCAGTACTTC CASSEARSLETQYF
- - TRBJ2-2 TRBV18 TGTGCCAGCTCCAAAGTACACGGGGACGGGGAGCTGTTTTTT CASSKVHGDGELFF
- - TRBJ2-7 TRBV5-1 TGCGCCAGCAGCTTGGCCCCCCTTGACACGTTCTACGAGCAGTACTTC CASSLAPLDTFYEQYF
- - TRBJ2-3 TRBV15 TGTGCCACCAGCAGACAGGTCAGTGGCACAGATACGCAGTATTTT CATSRQVSGTDTQYF
- - TRBJ1-6 TRBV18 TGTGCCAGCTCACCACATGGAGATTCACCCCTCCACTTT CASSPHGDSPLHF
- once TRBJ2-5 TRBV5-1 TGCGCCAGCAGCTTGTCCGGGATTAGAAAATCACCAGAGACCCAGTACTTC CASSLSGIRKSPETQYF
TRBD1 - TRBJ2-7 TRBV14 TGTGCCAGCAGCCAAGAGTATTTTCGACAGGGGGCCTACGAGCAGTACTTC CASSQEYFRQGAYEQYF
- - TRBJ1-6 TRBV2 TGTGCCAGCAGTGAACAGTTCAGCTCCTATAATTCACCCCTCCACTTT CASSEQFSSYNSPLHF
- few TRBJ2-7 TRBV5-4 TGTGCCAGCAGCTTGGACAGGCACAGCTCCTACGAGCAGTACTTC CASSLDRHSSYEQYF
- - TRBJ2-1 TRBV11-2 TGTGCCAGCAGTCCTCAGCGGGCCTACAATGAGCAGTTCTTC CASSPQRAYNEQFF
- - TRBJ2-6 TRBV4-1 TGCGCCAGCAGCCAACGTGGGGCCAACGTCCTGACTTTC CASSQRGANVLTF
- - TRBJ2-2 TRBV5-6 TGTGCCAGCAGGGCAGGCCTAGCGCACGGGGAGCTGTTTTTT CASRAGLAHGELFF
- - TRBJ2-2 TRBV11-2 TGTGCCAGCAGCTTACGACTCACCGGGGAGCTGTTTTTT CASSLRLTGELFF
- - TRBJ1-3 TRBV18 TGTGCCAGCTCACGCTTACAGCTCTCTGGAAACACCATATATTTT CASSRLQLSGNTIYF
TRBD2 - TRBJ2-7 TRBV27 TGTGCCAGCAGCCTTCGGGGGGGGTTCGAGCAGTACTTC CASSLRGGFEQYF
TRBD1 - TRBJ2-7 TRBV6-1 TGTGCCAGCAGGTCCGGGACAGGGGGCCACGAGCAGTACTTC CASRSGTGGHEQYF
- once TRBJ2-3 TRBV6-6 TGTGCCAGCAGTTATGGTCCGAGAACAGATACGCAGTATTTT CASSYGPRTDTQYF
- - TRBJ1-2 TRBV19 TGTGCCAGTAGTATAGGCACAGGTCTGTCTTATGGCTACACCTTC CASSIGTGLSYGYTF
- few TRBJ1-2 TRBV2 TGTGCCAGCCGGGAGGACTACACGGGCGGCTACACCTTC CASREDYTGGYTF
- - TRBJ1-2 TRBV19 TGTGCCAGTAGTATAGGGAGGTATGGCTACACCTTC CASSIGRYGYTF
- once TRBJ1-2 TRBV14 TGTGCCAGCAGTCAAGGGCCCTTTTATGGCTACACCTTC CASSQGPFYGYTF
TRBD1 - TRBJ1-6 TRBV11-1 TGTGCCAGCAGCCCAGGACAGGGGAGAGGTTCACCCCTCCACTTT CASSPGQGRGSPLHF
TRBD2 - TRBJ2-3 TRBV5-8 TGTGCCAGCAGCTTGAGGGCGGGGGGGCCTGGAGATACGCAGTATTTT CASSLRAGGPGDTQYF
- - TRBJ2-3 TRBV10-3 TGTGCCATCAATTCCCAAACGGGTACGCAGTATTTT CAINSQTGTQYF
TRBD1 once TRBJ2-5 TRBV4-1 TGCGCCAGCAGCCAAAAGCACCCTTCAGGGGGCGCGGAGACCCAGTACTTC CASSQKHPSGGAETQYF
- - TRBJ2-3 TRBV11-1 TGTGCCAGCAAAGGGGGGGCGCTGGACACAGATACGCAGTATTTT CASKGGALDTDTQYF
TRBD1 - TRBJ1-5 TRBV7-8 TGTGCCAGCAGCCCCCGGGACAGGGGAGGCAATCAGCCCCAGCATTTT CASSPRDRGGNQPQHF
TRBD2 - TRBJ2-3 TRBV5-4 TGTGCCAGCAGCCGCCGACTAGCGGGGGTCACAGATACGCAGTATTTT CASSRRLAGVTDTQYF
TRBD1 - TRBJ1-4 TRBV19 TGTGCCAGTAGTGACTCCCCGGGACAGGAAGAAAAACTGTTTTTT CASSDSPGQEEKLFF
- - TRBJ2-1 TRBV18 TGTGCCAGCTCACCCCTATCGGCGGCGGGATACAATGAGCAGTTCTTC CASSPLSAAGYNEQFF
- - TRBJ1-4 TRBV15 TGTGCCACCTATAAGGGAGGCCTTAGTGAAAAACTGTTTTTT CATYKGGLSEKLFF
TRBD2 once TRBJ2-3 TRBV7-8 TGTGCCAGCAGCCCCCTGGGCGGGAGCACGACAGATACGCAGTATTTT CASSPLGGSTTDTQYF
- - TRBJ2-3 TRBV5-6 TGTGCCAGCAGCTTGGTATCCGGGGGCACAGATACGCAGTATTTT CASSLVSGGTDTQYF